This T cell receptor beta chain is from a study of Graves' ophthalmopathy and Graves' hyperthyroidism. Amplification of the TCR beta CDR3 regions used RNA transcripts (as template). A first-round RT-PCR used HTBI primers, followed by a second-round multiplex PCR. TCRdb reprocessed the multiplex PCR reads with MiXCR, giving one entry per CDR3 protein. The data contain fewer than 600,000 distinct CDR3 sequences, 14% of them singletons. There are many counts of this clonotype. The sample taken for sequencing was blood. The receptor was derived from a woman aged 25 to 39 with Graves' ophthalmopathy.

The DNA of the CDR3 is TGCAGTGCCCGAGGCGGGGGGGCCGGCATTCAGTACTTC. Residues: CSARGGGAGIQYF. The chain employs TRBV20-1 and TRBJ2-4; TRBD2 matches 9 bases. Germline CDR1 is DFQATT and CDR2 is SNEGSKA (reference sequence). V lost 6 bases to trimming and J lost 9 bases; unmatched junction nucleotides: 9. CDR3 length equals 13 residues.